A selection of T cell receptor beta chains follows, all from one sample in a study of T cells after yellow fever vaccination. From the 5' RACE reads, TCRdb called clonotypes with MiXCR, one entry per CDR3 protein. The sample records around 530,000 distinct CDR3 sequences, about 17% being singletons. Sequencing was performed on PBMCs, taken about 5 days after the first yellow fever vaccination. The receptor source for this set is a man younger than 35 who received the YFV17D yellow fever vaccine. Each CDR3 is given with its conserved first and last residue. A D gene is named only where the DNA matches it firmly. Clone size is given for some rows only: seen once, a few or many times, or a class if the clone is expanded.

D gene,J gene,V gene,clone size,CDR3 DNA,CDR3 protein
-,TRBJ1-1,TRBV4-2,-,TGTGCCAGCGGCCCCGGGGTCCTGAGCACTGAAGCTTTCTTT,CASGPGVLSTEAFF
TRBD2,TRBJ2-5,TRBV2,many,TGTGCCAGCAGTGGGGGTAGCGGGGGACAAGAGACCCAGTACTTC,CASSGGSGGQETQYF
-,TRBJ1-3,TRBV12-3/TRBV12-4,few,TGTGCCAGCAGTTTAGCGCCCTTGTCTGGAAACACCATATATTTT,CASSLAPLSGNTIYF
-,TRBJ1-5,TRBV19,few,TGTGCCAGTAGTATTCGGGGGCCTCAGCCCCAGCATTTT,CASSIRGPQPQHF
-,TRBJ2-1,TRBV12-3/TRBV12-4,few,TGTGCCAGCGCAGAGAGCTCCTACAATGAGCAGTTCTTC,CASAESSYNEQFF
-,TRBJ1-6,TRBV4-3,-,TGCGCCAGCAGCCAAGCAAGTTTTGGGTCACCCCTCCACTTT,CASSQASFGSPLHF
TRBD2,TRBJ2-7,TRBV7-9,-,TGTGCCAGCAGCGGGGGGGACGGTGGAAACGAGCAGTACTTC,CASSGGDGGNEQYF
-,TRBJ2-1,TRBV6-2/TRBV6-3,many,TGTGCCAGCAGTTACCTAGCCGACAATGAGCAGTTCTTC,CASSYLADNEQFF
TRBD2,TRBJ2-3,TRBV7-2,-,TGTGCCAGCAGCTGGGAGCGGGGGGCCCTCCGCGATACGCAGTATTTT,CASSWERGALRDTQYF
TRBD2,TRBJ2-1,TRBV20-1,-,TGCAGTGCTAGAGATCGGACTAGCGGGGCCTACAATGAGCAGTTCTTC,CSARDRTSGAYNEQFF
-,TRBJ1-5,TRBV2,-,TGTGCCAGCAGTGAAATTGAATGGGAGGGCAATCAGCCCCAGCATTTT,CASSEIEWEGNQPQHF
-,TRBJ2-5,TRBV5-4,few,TGTGCCAGCAGCTTGGGAACAGACCAAGAGACCCAGTACTTC,CASSLGTDQETQYF
TRBD1,TRBJ2-7,TRBV5-4,-,TGTGCCAGCAGCTCGCTGTTGACAGGGGGCCTGTACTTC,CASSSLLTGGLYF
-,TRBJ1-1,TRBV12-3/TRBV12-4,many,TGTGCCAGCGCGCCCGGGGGAGGGGTGTTCGGTGAAGCTTTCTTT,CASAPGGGVFGEAFF
-,TRBJ2-1,TRBV4-1,-,TGCGCCAGCAGCCAGGGGACCCGACCAACGCCCAATGAGCAGTTCTTC,CASSQGTRPTPNEQFF
-,TRBJ2-3,TRBV20-1,-,TGCAGCGCCCCCTTCAGGGTTACAGATACGCAGTATTTT,CSAPFRVTDTQYF
-,TRBJ2-5,TRBV24-1,-,TGTGCCACCAGTGACCCGGCCGGGAATAGCGAGACCCAGTACTTC,CATSDPAGNSETQYF
-,TRBJ2-7,TRBV14,-,TGTGCCAGCAGCAGCCGGCAGGGTCCTTACGAGCAGTACTTC,CASSSRQGPYEQYF
-,TRBJ2-7,TRBV6-5,many,TGTGCCAGCAGTTACGATTCCGAGCAGTACTTC,CASSYDSEQYF
-,TRBJ2-5,TRBV12-3/TRBV12-4,-,TGTGCCAGCAGCCGGGGGGCTGAAGAGACCCAGTACTTC,CASSRGAEETQYF
TRBD1,TRBJ1-2,TRBV7-9,few,TGTGCCAGCAGCGCGGGACAGGGGCCCCGGTGGGGCTACACCTTC,CASSAGQGPRWGYTF
-,TRBJ1-1,TRBV20-1,-,TGCAGTGCTAGAGATCATTTAAGTTACACTGAAGCTTTCTTT,CSARDHLSYTEAFF
-,TRBJ1-3,TRBV7-2,few,TGTGCCAGCAGCTTCCAGGGTATTGGCGGAAACACCATATATTTT,CASSFQGIGGNTIYF
TRBD1,TRBJ2-5,TRBV2,-,TGTGCCAGCGGGGTCTCGGGCAGGGGGTACCAAGAGACCCAGTACTTC,CASGVSGRGYQETQYF
-,TRBJ1-5,TRBV12-3/TRBV12-4,many,TGTGCCAGCAGTTTAGGACGCAGCAATCAGCCCCAGCATTTT,CASSLGRSNQPQHF
TRBD2,TRBJ2-1,TRBV7-7,-,TGTGCCAGCAGCTTAACGCGGGGGGGCCGGGATGAGCAGTTCTTC,CASSLTRGGRDEQFF
-,TRBJ2-3,TRBV3-1,few,TGTGCCAGCAGCCAAGTAACTAGCCGCACAGATACGCAGTATTTT,CASSQVTSRTDTQYF
TRBD1,TRBJ2-7,TRBV5-6,-,TGTGCCAGTACGAGAGGGACAGGGTCCTTGTCCTACGAGCAGTACTTC,CASTRGTGSLSYEQYF
-,TRBJ1-2,TRBV4-1,few,TGCGCCAGCAGCCTCACAGGGACACCGAATGGCTACACCTTC,CASSLTGTPNGYTF
-,TRBJ2-3,TRBV2,-,TGTGCCAGCACCGTTAGCACAGATACGCAGTATTTT,CASTVSTDTQYF
-,TRBJ1-1,TRBV5-6,-,TGTGCCAGCAGCAACCAGGGGAAAGCTTTCTTT,CASSNQGKAFF
-,TRBJ1-5,TRBV4-2,few,TGTGCCAGCAGCAGGGCGAGCAATCAGCCCCAGCATTTT,CASSRASNQPQHF
-,TRBJ1-5,TRBV7-2,many,TGTGCCAGCTCACCAGACCGTGGGCAGCCCCAGCATTTT,CASSPDRGQPQHF
-,TRBJ2-5,TRBV5-1,-,TGCGCCAGCAAATCTCCCGGGGCGTGGGAGACCCAGTACTTC,CASKSPGAWETQYF
TRBD2,TRBJ2-1,TRBV11-2,-,TGTGCCAGCAGCACGGCGGCAGCGGGGAATAATGAGCAGTTCTTC,CASSTAAAGNNEQFF
-,TRBJ2-1,TRBV4-1,-,TGCGCCAGCAGCCTTAGGGACGGCAGCTCCTACAATGAGCAGTTCTTC,CASSLRDGSSYNEQFF
-,TRBJ1-5,TRBV4-1,-,TGCGCCAGCAGCCAAGACAGGGTAAACAATCAGCCCCAGCATTTT,CASSQDRVNNQPQHF
TRBD1,TRBJ2-5,TRBV6-5,few,TGTGCCAGCAGTATACAGGGGTACCAAGAGACCCAGTACTTC,CASSIQGYQETQYF
TRBD2,TRBJ2-7,TRBV5-4,few,TGTGCCAGCAGCTCCCCGAGCGGGGAGAGCTCCTACGAGCAGTACTTC,CASSSPSGESSYEQYF
TRBD2,TRBJ2-5,TRBV5-1,few,TGCGCCAGCAGCTGGGGACTAGCGGGGACAGAGACCCAGTACTTC,CASSWGLAGTETQYF
-,TRBJ1-2,TRBV7-2,-,TGTGCCAGCAGCCCGCATCAAGGGAACTATGGCTACACCTTC,CASSPHQGNYGYTF
-,TRBJ2-3,TRBV7-2,few,TGTGCCAGCAGCTTAAGGAGACTAGGGGGGGATACGCAGTATTTT,CASSLRRLGGDTQYF
-,TRBJ1-1,TRBV7-2,few,TGTGCCAGCAGCTTTGACGGACAGAACACTGAAGCTTTCTTT,CASSFDGQNTEAFF
-,TRBJ2-5,TRBV5-6,-,TGTGCCAGCAGCTTGGACACTAGGAAGACCCAGTACTTC,CASSLDTRKTQYF
-,TRBJ2-7,TRBV6-5,many,TGTGCCAGCATTAGGTCGGGACGGAGCTACGAGCAGTACTTC,CASIRSGRSYEQYF
TRBD1,TRBJ1-6,TRBV5-1,-,TGCGCCAGCAGCTGGGGACAGGGAAGTTCACCCCTCCACTTT,CASSWGQGSSPLHF
TRBD2,TRBJ2-3,TRBV7-2,few,TGTGCCAGCAGCTTAGCCCCCGGGGGGGGGACGGCGCAGTATTTT,CASSLAPGGGTAQYF
-,TRBJ2-5,TRBV4-1,many,TGCGCCAGCAGCCAAGAAGAGACCCAGTACTTC,CASSQEETQYF
TRBD2,TRBJ2-2,TRBV7-2,few,TGTGCCAGCAGCTTAGAGGGCCGGGGGGTCGGGGAGCTGTTTTTT,CASSLEGRGVGELFF
TRBD1,TRBJ1-1,TRBV27,few,TGTGCCAGCAGGGGGTTCGCCAGGGGGTTCACTGAAGCTTTCTTT,CASRGFARGFTEAFF
TRBD1,TRBJ2-5,TRBV5-1,many,TGCGCCAGCAGCCCCAGGACAGGGCGAGAGACCCAGTACTTC,CASSPRTGRETQYF
TRBD1,TRBJ2-3,TRBV20-1,many,TGCAGTGCGACTCCGGGACAGGGAATTTCTAGCACAGATACGCAGTATTTT,CSATPGQGISSTDTQYF
TRBD2,TRBJ2-1,TRBV19,-,TGTGCCAGTATCGGGACTAGCGAGGTCATAGGGCAGTTCTTC,CASIGTSEVIGQFF
TRBD1,TRBJ2-7,TRBV10-3,-,TGTGCCATCAGCCGACAGGGGATTAGCGTGGTGGACGAGCAGTACTTC,CAISRQGISVVDEQYF
-,TRBJ2-5,TRBV7-2,-,TGTGCCAGCAGCCCCCCATATTTGGAGACCCAGTACTTC,CASSPPYLETQYF
-,TRBJ2-5,TRBV18,few,TGTGCCAGCTCACCAGCGGAGACTACCGGGAGAGAGACCCAGTACTTC,CASSPAETTGRETQYF
-,TRBJ1-1,TRBV4-1,-,TGCGCCAGCAGGGCGGGGGGTTTGGGCACTGAAGCTTTCTTT,CASRAGGLGTEAFF
-,TRBJ1-6,TRBV6-1,-,TGTGCCAGCGCCTGGGGGGCAAATTCACCCCTCCACTTT,CASAWGANSPLHF
-,TRBJ1-1,TRBV6-5,-,TGTGCCAGCAGTTACTCCGCTATGAACACTGAAGCTTTCTTT,CASSYSAMNTEAFF